These 7 T cell receptor beta chains were sequenced from one sample in a study of blood T cell repertoires in COVID-19. Repertoires were generated with immunoSEQ multiplex PCR, while TCRdb's copy carries only in-frame clones and drops some. This table holds hundreds of thousands of clones, about 86% found once. Sequencing input: peripheral blood. The receptors were sampled from an elderly man with acute or convalescent COVID-19.

Only one count was recorded for this clone. In DNA form, the CDR3 reads TGTGCCAGCAGCCAAGAAAAGGGGGTCGTGGAAAAACTGTTTTTT. This encodes CASSQEKGVVEKLFF. This chain links TRBV3-1 (or the pseudogene TRBV3-2) with TRBJ1-4, with D possibly TRBD1 on 6 matching bases. V was pared by 0 bases and J by 8 bases, with 13 bases between. Per the germline V gene, CDR1 is LGHDT and CDR2 is YNNKEL (reference sequence). The CDR3 runs 15 residues.

V is TRBV10-3 and J is TRBJ2-7; possible D gene TRBD1, 5 bases. V lost 0 bases to trimming and J lost 3 bases, with 12 bases between them. CDR3 length equals 15 residues. Germline V gene lookup returns CDR1 ENHRY and CDR2 SYGVKD. The CDR3 loop reads CAISESGRGVYEQYF. In nucleotides, the CDR3 is TGTGCCATCAGTGAGTCAGGTAGGGGCGTCTACGAGCAGTACTTC.

A single count supports this clone. V usage is TRBV9 and J usage is TRBJ2-7; tentative D call: TRBD2 (7 bases). This CDR3 is built from 16 residues. Trimming shortened V by 4 bases and J by 5 bases, and 22 bases separated the two germline ends. Per the germline V gene, CDR1 is SGDLS and CDR2 is YYNGEE. The CDR3 reads CASSNVGGASPDEQYF. The CDR3 nucleotides read TGTGCCAGCAGCAACGTTGGGGGGGCCTCTCCTGACGAGCAGTACTTC.

The V gene is TRBV27, the J gene TRBJ2-1, with 7 bases identical to TRBD1. The germline gives CDR1 MNHEY, CDR2 SMNVEV (reference sequence). V was pared by 5 bases and J by 5 bases, with 12 bases of the junction left unmatched. The CDR3 is 16 residues long. The CDR3 here is CASSAWTGPLHNEQFF. As DNA, the CDR3 is TGTGCCAGCAGTGCGTGGACAGGTCCGCTCCACAATGAGCAGTTCTTC.

The chain employs TRBV27 and TRBJ2-1; weak D call: TRBD2 (6 bases). This CDR3 comprises 15 residues. The V end was cut by 2 bases, the J end by 0 bases, with 8 bases between. Germline V gene sequence: CDR1 MNHEY, CDR2 SMNVEV (reference sequence). The CDR3 DNA reads TGTGCCAGCAGTTTAGCGGGGAGCTCCTACAATGAGCAGTTCTTC. It specifies CASSLAGSSYNEQFF.

The chain joins TRBV28 to TRBJ1-5; maybe TRBD1 (5 bases). Per the germline V gene, CDR1 is MDHEN and CDR2 is SYDVKM. The V end was cut by 5 bases, the J end by 0 bases, with 8 bases between. The CDR3 contains 14 residues. The CDR3 protein is CASSTTVSNQPQHF. The CDR3 DNA reads TGTGCCAGCAGTACGACAGTTAGCAATCAGCCCCAGCATTTT.

The chain joins TRBV9 to TRBJ2-3; 8 bases match TRBD2. The CDR3 runs to 18 residues. Trimming removed 4 bases from V and 2 bases from J; junction bases left unmatched: 15. Germline V gene lookup returns CDR1 SGDLS and CDR2 YYNGEE. Here the CDR3 reads CASSRSPGVAGFTDTQYF. CDR3 DNA: TGTGCCAGCAGCCGATCACCCGGGGTAGCGGGGTTCACAGATACGCAGTATTTT.